This T cell receptor (beta chain) was sequenced during a study of cytomegalovirus exposure and HLA in healthy donors. Study summary: When 398 donors were genotyped, over 80% of them were found to fall in the Caucasian-associated ancestry cluster.

With regard to this clone: Its antigen is not identified.

Germline lookup yields CDR1 KGHSH and CDR2 LQKENI. The CDR3 is made up of 12 amino acids. Study-level points and caveats: Some TCR beta chains (164 of them) were listed as cytomegalovirus-associated. Most CMV-associated TCR beta chains appeared HLA-restricted in a later analysis.

Amplification used 60 Vbeta primers and 13 Jbeta primers. Profiled with immunoSEQ multiplex PCR; TCRdb holds only in-frame clones, not every one. The record lists fewer than 85,000 clones, of which the ten most abundant hold roughly 5.1%. Input material: PBMCs. V is TRBV18 and J is TRBJ2-5; D call uncertain. TRBJ2-7 matches the DNA end more closely, so the J call is doubtful. This sequence was found in a man aged 30 to 45 in good health and CMV-seronegative. CDR3 amino acids: CASSQSNYEQYF. In nucleotides, the CDR3 is TGTGCCAGCTCACAATCCAACTACGAGCAGTACTTC.